This T cell receptor beta chain came from a study of PD-L1 blockade in urothelial cancer. Study summary: The median number of T cells present in blood samples was some 140,000.

Findings and caveats of the study: Stronger expansion of tumor-associated clones in blood at 3 weeks distinguished durable-benefit patients.

To note about this clone: Antigen specificity is unknown.

Repertoires were generated with immunoSEQ multiplex PCR, while TCRdb's copy carries only in-frame clones and drops some. The data show around 45,000 clones, more than 70% seen once. This specimen was PBMCs, taken around atezolizumab (anti-PD-L1) treatment. The clonotype was recovered from a woman in her sixties with urothelial cancer.

The CDR3 protein is CASSSTGLETQYF. The CDR3 region has the DNA TGTGCCAGCAGCTCTACAGGGTTAGAGACCCAGTACTTC. The V call is TRBV25-1, the J call TRBJ2-5; D is perhaps TRBD1 (6 bases). Per the germline V gene, CDR1 is MGHDK and CDR2 is SYGVNS. The CDR3 sequence is 13 residues long. Trimming left V 6 bases short and J 4 bases short, with 12 bases between.